The source of this T cell receptor (beta chain) is a study of blood T cell repertoires in COVID-19. Background on the study: The United States, Italy and Spain provided the acute and convalescent COVID-19 samples. T cells, B-cell-depleted T cells, or PBMCs supplied cDNA or gDNA.

Using immunoSEQ multiplex PCR, the repertoire was profiled, and TCRdb retains in-frame clones only, with some absent. The sample holds about 220,000 clones, under 90% seen once. Looked up from germline, CDR1 is MDHEN and CDR2 is SYDVKM. V lost 5 bases to trimming and J lost 7 bases; unmatched junction nucleotides: 7. This CDR3 comprises 13 residues. The sequenced material came from peripheral blood. This receptor was identified in a man aged 30-40 years with active or convalescent COVID-19. The chain employs TRBV28 and TRBJ2-7; 8 bases line up with TRBD1. As DNA, the CDR3 is TGTGCCAGCAGTACGACAGGGGTGGGAGAGCAGTACTTC. The encoded protein is CASSTTGVGEQYF.